The next 16 T cell receptor beta chains were all read from a single sample in a study. The sorted Tregs were CD4+CD25+CD127-/low cells. TCRdb recomputed calls from the 5' RACE reads with MiXCR, one row per CDR3 protein. The sample lists over 40,000 distinct CDR3 sequences, around 23% seen once, with around 4.1% in the top ten. Specimen: Tregs sorted from a lymph node. The receptors here all came from a female donor with breast cancer.

A few counts support this clonotype. For the CDR3, the DNA is TGCAGTGCTAGAGGGCTGGACAGAACGAACACTGAAGCTTTCTTT. Its protein is CSARGLDRTNTEAFF. The chain recombines TRBV20-1 with TRBJ1-1, with D maybe TRBD1 (6 bases). Germline values: CDR1 DFQATT, CDR2 SNEGSKA (reference sequence). V dropped 1 base and J dropped 1 base, with 13 bases sitting between them. The CDR3 is 15 amino acids.

As to this clonotype: This may arise from a read error, as a much more abundant clone is one base away. V is TRBV7-9 and J is TRBJ1-2; D not resolved. CDR1 is SEHNR, CDR2 FQNEAQ, per germline (reference sequence). The CDR3 runs 14 residues. The CDR3 sequence: CANSLNLGEYGYTF. DNA of the CDR3: TGTGCCAACAGCTTAAATCTTGGAGAGTATGGCTACACCTTC.

This clonotype was recorded a few times. The chain couples TRBV7-3 to TRBJ2-7; 12 bases fit TRBD2. The CDR3 sequence is 21 residues long. Germline-derived CDR1 and CDR2 are SGHTA and FQGTGA. The V gene end was trimmed by 5 bases and the J gene end by 2 bases; junction bases not matched to a gene: 22. The CDR3 region is CASSQAPAPLRTSGITYEQYF. The CDR3 nucleotides are TGTGCCAGCAGCCAAGCGCCCGCTCCTTTACGGACTAGCGGGATAACCTACGAGCAGTACTTC. The whole variable domain, filled in from reference TRBV7-3 and TRBJ2-7, reads GAGVSQTPSNKVTEKGKYVELRCDPISGHTALYWYRQSLGQGPEFLIYFQGTGAADDSGLPNDRFFAVRPEGSVSTLKIQRTERGDSAVYLCASSQAPAPLRTSGITYEQYFGPGTRLTVT.

The chain is built from TRBV7-9 and TRBJ1-1; 10 bases map to TRBD1. The CDR3 sequence is 15 residues long. V was pared by 4 bases and J by 5 bases, with 7 bases of the junction left unmatched. Germline V gives CDR1 SEHNR, CDR2 FQNEAQ (reference sequence). The DNA of the CDR3 is TGTGCCAGCAGCTCCGGACAGGGGGTGGAAACTGAAGCTTTCTTT. Amino acid sequence: CASSSGQGVETEAFF.

This chain connects TRBV19 to TRBJ2-6; D gene unclear. The CDR3 contains 15 residues. Germline V gene sequence: CDR1 LNHDA, CDR2 SQIVND (reference sequence). V lost 4 bases and J 0 bases, leaving 7 bases between the germline ends. As DNA, the CDR3 is TGTGCCAGTAGTAATAGCTTCTCTGGGGCCAACGTCCTGACTTTC. It yields the protein CASSNSFSGANVLTF.

This clonotype was found many times. The rearrangement links TRBV6-5 to TRBJ1-6, with TRBD1 matching over 8 bases. CDR3 length: 16 amino acids. Germline V lookup: CDR1 MNHEY, CDR2 SVGAGI. V gave up 2 bases and J gave up 7 bases; unmatched junction bases: 7. The CDR3, as DNA: TGTGCCAGCAGTTACCATGGACAGGGAGGAAATTCACCCCTCCACTTT. This translates into CASSYHGQGGNSPLHF.

This clonotype has ten or more counts. J is TRBJ1-1 and V is TRBV4-1; TRBD1 matches 7 bases. The CDR3 totals 15 residues. Per germline, CDR1 MGHRA and CDR2 YSYEKL. Trimming at V came to 3 bases and at J to 0 bases, leaving 4 bases not matched to a gene. The CDR3 nucleotides are TGCGCCAGCAGCCAGACGGGACAGCTGAACACTGAAGCTTTCTTT. Its translation: CASSQTGQLNTEAFF.

On this clonotype: A read error may account for a junction end that differs from germline. The chain is built from TRBV2 and TRBJ1-5, with TRBD1 identical over 7 bases. Germline-derived CDR1 and CDR2 are SNHLY and FYNNEI. This CDR3 has 15 residues. The CDR3 is CASSDLEGGSQPQQF. The CDR3 nucleotides are TGTGCCAGCAGTGACTTGGAAGGGGGCAGTCAGCCCCAGCAGTTT.

The chain is built from TRBV9 and TRBJ2-3; 7 nucleotides line up with TRBD1. The CDR3 runs to 16 residues. CDR1 is SGDLS, CDR2 YYNGEE, per germline. The V segment lost 4 bases and the J segment 6 bases; nucleotides outside the gene matches: 14. The CDR3 here is CASSKRQGHLGDTQYF. The CDR3 DNA reads TGTGCCAGCAGCAAAAGACAGGGCCATTTAGGGGATACGCAGTATTTT.

The V and J genes are TRBV5-6 and TRBJ2-7, with 7 nucleotides matching TRBD1. The CDR3 is 14 amino acids. The germline gives CDR1 SGHDT, CDR2 YYEEEE. The V gene end was trimmed by 3 bases and the J gene end by 5 bases; junction bases not matched to a gene: 8. DNA for the CDR3: TGTGCCAGCAGCTGGACGGACAGGACCGACGAGCAGTACTTC. This translates into CASSWTDRTDEQYF.

Ten or more counts support this clonotype. The chain links TRBV6-5 to TRBJ2-6; the D is unclear. The CDR3 is 14 amino acids. The V end lost 7 bases, the J end lost 0 bases, and 7 bases lay between the germline ends. Germline V lookup: CDR1 MNHEY, CDR2 SVGAGI. The CDR3 reads CASKLLSGANVLTF. DNA of the CDR3: TGTGCCAGCAAACTCCTCTCTGGGGCCAACGTCCTGACTTTC.

As for this clonotype: This sequence may be a read error, since a much larger clone differs from it by one base. V and J are TRBV20-1 and TRBJ2-7; 8 nucleotides align to TRBD2. V was clipped by 6 bases and J by 4 bases; unmatched bases: 5. This CDR3 spans 12 amino acids. Germline CDR1 reads DFQATT; CDR2 reads SNEGSKA (reference sequence). The CDR3 DNA is TGCAGTGCGAGTCCGGGGGGGTACGAGCAGTACTTC. Translating it yields CSASPGGYEQYF.

This clonotype has more than one count but fewer than ten. The chain recombines TRBV6-1 with TRBJ2-2; TRBD2 matches at 7 bases. Germline V CDR1 and CDR2: MNHNS, SASEGT. The CDR3 length is 16 residues. The V segment lost 3 bases and the J segment 2 bases; nucleotides outside the gene matches: 6. CDR3 protein: CASSDIAGTNTGELFF. The CDR3 DNA sequence: TGTGCCAGCAGTGACATAGCGGGTACAAACACCGGGGAGCTGTTTTTT.

This sequence joins TRBV5-1 and TRBJ2-1; D remains ambiguous. Trimming shortened V by 6 bases and J by 9 bases, and 22 bases separated the two germline ends. The CDR3 loop spans 15 amino acids. Germline V CDR1 and CDR2: SGHRS, YFSETQ. The CDR3 nucleotides read TGCGCCAGCACCAACGCAGGCGTCAGAAAGGGTGAGCAGTTCTTC. Amino acids: CASTNAGVRKGEQFF. The complete variable domain, with remaining parts taken from reference TRBV5-1 and TRBJ2-1, reads KAGVTQTPRYLIKTRGQQVTLSCSPISGHRSVSWYQQTPGQGLQFLFEYFSETQRNKGNFPGRFSGRQFSNSRSEMNVSTLELGDSALYLCASTNAGVRKGEQFFGPGTRLTVL.

Details on this clonotype: This may stem from a read error, because a much larger clone lies one nucleotide away. This chain connects TRBV28 to TRBJ1-1; D is unclear. Germline CDR1 reads MDHEN; CDR2 reads SYDVKM. Trimming took off 6 bases at V and 1 base at J, with 0 bases between the two ends. The CDR3 totals 10 residues. The CDR3 loop reads CASRNTEAFF. The CDR3 region has the DNA TGTGCCAGCAGGAACACTGAAGCTTTCTTT.

This clonotype turned up a few times. Sequence at one end of the junction differs from germline and may be a read error. This chain links TRBV7-3 with TRBJ2-7, with TRBD1 matching over 10 bases. Germline assignment: CDR1 SGHTA and CDR2 FQGTGA. CDR3 size: 15 residues. The CDR3 loop is CAGSLTGTGVHEQYF. The DNA of the CDR3 is TGTGCCGGCAGCTTAACCGGGACAGGGGTCCACGAGCAGTACTTC.